This is a list of T cell receptor beta chains from one sample in a study of blood T cell repertoires in COVID-19. The protocol was immunoSEQ multiplex PCR, while the TCRdb copy is restricted to in-frame clones and leaves out a portion. The table includes approximately 200,000 clones, around 95% detected once. Sequences were obtained from peripheral blood. Receptor source: a man in his thirties or forties with COVID-19, enrolled during active disease. The CDR3 runs from the conserved cysteine through the conserved F or W. Fields, in order: V gene, D gene, J gene, clone size, CDR3 protein, CDR3 DNA. A D gene is named only where the DNA matches it firmly. A row's size may be missing; if present it is once, few, many or a size class.

>TRBV5-6|TRBD1|TRBJ1-6|-
CASSPKGQGNNSPLHF
TGTGCCAGCAGCCCTAAAGGACAGGGTAACAATTCACCCCTCCACTTT
>TRBV5-1|TRBD1|TRBJ2-2|once
CASSIRQGPTGELFF
TGCGCCAGCAGCATCAGACAGGGACCCACCGGGGAGCTGTTTTTT
>TRBV29-1|-|TRBJ2-2|-
CSAGRQGATGELFF
TGCAGCGCAGGGCGCCAGGGCGCCACCGGGGAGCTGTTTTTT
>TRBV11-2|TRBD2|TRBJ2-3|-
CASSSSGGAADTQYF
TGTGCCAGCAGCTCAAGCGGGGGGGCAGCAGATACGCAGTATTTT
>TRBV19|-|TRBJ1-1|-
CASSFRGLPTEAFF
TGTGCCAGTAGTTTTCGGGGACTCCCGACTGAAGCTTTCTTT
>TRBV15|-|TRBJ1-1|once
CATSREQVWGTEAFF
TGTGCCACCAGCAGAGAACAGGTTTGGGGCACTGAAGCTTTCTTT
>TRBV9|-|TRBJ2-5|once
CASSVAAGVFQETQYF
TGTGCCAGCAGCGTAGCGGCAGGTGTCTTCCAAGAGACCCAGTACTTC
>TRBV5-6|TRBD1|TRBJ1-2|once
CASSSTGQSISYTF
TGTGCCAGCAGCTCCACGGGACAGAGTATAAGCTACACCTTC
>TRBV4-1|-|TRBJ1-1|-
CASSQDFEPGTEAFF
TGCGCCAGCAGCCAAGATTTTGAACCGGGCACTGAAGCTTTCTTT
>TRBV6-5|-|TRBJ2-1|-
CASSVFGEGEQFF
TGTGCCAGCTCGGTCTTCGGGGAAGGGGAGCAGTTCTTC
>TRBV5-1|TRBD1|TRBJ2-7|-
CASSLLGTAHEQYF
TGCGCCAGCAGCTTGCTGGGGACAGCCCACGAGCAGTACTTC
>TRBV27|TRBD1|TRBJ1-4|-
CASRTGLGEKLFF
TGTGCCAGCAGGACAGGGTTGGGTGAAAAACTGTTTTTT
>TRBV5-6|-|TRBJ1-6|-
CASSFPISDSGNSPLHF
TGTGCCAGCAGCTTTCCGATTTCGGACAGTGGAAATTCACCCCTCCACTTT
>TRBV6-5|TRBD1|TRBJ2-2|-
CASTRTGAGELFF
TGTGCCAGCACCCGGACAGGGGCCGGGGAGCTGTTTTTT
>TRBV3-1/TRBV3-2|TRBD1|TRBJ1-2|-
CASTSGTGGAGYGYTF
TGTGCCAGCACCTCTGGGACAGGGGGCGCCGGCTATGGCTACACCTTC
>TRBV4-1|TRBD1|TRBJ2-3|-
CASSKGQGARTDTQYF
TGCGCCAGCAGTAAGGGACAGGGGGCAAGGACAGATACGCAGTATTTT
>TRBV5-1|TRBD1|TRBJ1-5|-
CASSPTGEGSQPQHF
TGCGCCAGCAGCCCTACAGGGGAAGGGAGTCAGCCCCAGCATTTT
>TRBV6-5|TRBD2|TRBJ2-7|-
CASSYTGTSYEQYF
TGTGCCAGCAGTTACACCGGGACTAGCTACGAGCAGTACTTC
>TRBV6-5|-|TRBJ1-1|-
CASSYSSIGDTEAFF
TGTGCCAGCAGTTACTCCAGCATAGGGGACACTGAAGCTTTCTTT
>TRBV7-2|-|TRBJ1-3|-
CASSLDQGSSGNTIYF
TGTGCCAGCAGCTTAGATCAGGGTAGCTCTGGAAACACCATATATTTT
>TRBV30|TRBD1|TRBJ1-1|-
CAWSVLEGDSMNTEAFF
TGTGCCTGGAGTGTACTGGAGGGGGACAGCATGAACACTGAAGCTTTCTTT
>TRBV10-2|-|TRBJ2-1|-
CASKPLNYNEQFF
TGCGCCAGCAAACCACTGAATTACAATGAGCAGTTCTTC
>TRBV19|-|TRBJ1-5|-
CASIAEGDISNQPQHF
TGTGCCAGTATCGCCGAGGGGGACATTAGCAATCAGCCCCAGCATTTT
>TRBV3-1/TRBV3-2|-|TRBJ2-7|-
CASSQEPRNYEQYF
TGTGCCAGCAGCCAAGAGCCGAGGAACTACGAGCAGTACTTC
>TRBV27|TRBD2|TRBJ2-3|-
CASSLAGSTDTQYF
TGTGCCAGCAGTCTAGCGGGTAGCACAGATACGCAGTATTTT
>TRBV10-3|TRBD2|TRBJ2-3|-
CAIGTGGSADTQYF
TGTGCCATCGGGACGGGGGGATCAGCAGATACGCAGTATTTT
>TRBV9|-|TRBJ1-2|-
CASSAEVGAGYTF
TGTGCCAGCAGCGCAGAGGTAGGAGCTGGCTACACCTTC
>TRBV6-1|-|TRBJ1-3|-
CASSEWSSGNTIYF
TGTGCCAGCAGTGAATGGAGCTCTGGAAACACCATATATTTT
>TRBV20-1|-|TRBJ2-5|few
CSASPGDGFSQYF
TGCAGTGCTAGTCCAGGTGACGGATTTTCCCAGTACTTC
>TRBV9|TRBD2|TRBJ2-5|-
CASSVAGGGGETQYF
TGTGCCAGCAGCGTAGCTGGCGGGGGAGGGGAGACCCAGTACTTC
>TRBV11-2|-|TRBJ1-1|-
CASSLMGMGGTEAFF
TGTGCCAGCAGCTTAATGGGAATGGGGGGCACTGAAGCTTTCTTT
>TRBV10-2|-|TRBJ1-2|-
CASRFQGSPYGYTF
TGCGCCAGCAGATTCCAGGGCAGCCCCTATGGCTACACCTTC
>TRBV7-9|-|TRBJ1-3|-
CASDSNLSGNTIYF
TGTGCCAGCGATAGCAACCTCTCTGGAAACACCATATATTTT
>TRBV6-6|-|TRBJ2-7|-
CASSRNSDPYEQYF
TGTGCCAGCAGCCGCAATAGCGACCCCTACGAGCAGTACTTC
>TRBV18|TRBD1|TRBJ1-2|-
CASSPVGTGLYGYTF
TGTGCCAGCTCACCGGTCGGGACAGGATTATATGGCTACACCTTC
>TRBV3-1/TRBV3-2|TRBD1|TRBJ1-4|once
CASSPPGQGDEKLFF
TGTGCCAGCAGCCCGCCGGGACAGGGGGATGAAAAACTGTTTTTT
>TRBV5-6|TRBD1|TRBJ1-2|-
CASSSPTGQVSGYTF
TGTGCCAGCAGCTCGCCCACAGGACAGGTCAGCGGCTACACCTTC
>TRBV2|-|TRBJ1-1|-
CASSFSGTEAFF
TGTGCCAGCAGTTTCAGTGGCACTGAAGCTTTCTTT
>TRBV19|TRBD2|TRBJ2-5|-
CASGEGLAGETQYF
TGTGCCAGTGGAGAAGGACTAGCCGGCGAGACCCAGTACTTC
>TRBV7-6|-|TRBJ2-5|-
CASSLNRGSVETQYF
TGTGCCAGCAGCTTAAATAGGGGCTCGGTGGAGACCCAGTACTTC
>TRBV11-2|TRBD1|TRBJ2-7|-
CASSLSGTGGLYEQYF
TGTGCCAGCAGTCTATCCGGGACAGGGGGCTTATACGAGCAGTACTTC
>TRBV21-1|-|TRBJ1-1|-
CASPTGVKIEAFF
TGTGCCAGCCCCACGGGGGTGAAGATAGAAGCTTTCTTT
>TRBV9|TRBD2|TRBJ2-3|-
CASSVTSGGAVGTQYF
TGTGCCAGCAGCGTAACTAGCGGGGGTGCGGTGGGTACGCAGTATTTT
>TRBV25-1|TRBD1|TRBJ2-7|once
CASSVRPGQGGEEQYF
TGTGCCAGCAGTGTCCGACCGGGACAGGGGGGGGAAGAGCAGTACTTC
>TRBV30|TRBD1|TRBJ2-7|-
CASMTGSYEQYF
TGTGCCTCCATGACAGGGTCCTACGAGCAGTACTTC
>TRBV10-1|-|TRBJ1-1|-
CASSELPFGQSAAFF
TGCGCCAGCAGTGAGCTACCCTTTGGACAGTCAGCAGCTTTCTTT
>TRBV11-2|TRBD2|TRBJ2-3|-
CASTLSGADTQYF
TGTGCCAGCACCCTTAGCGGGGCAGATACGCAGTATTTT